The 21 T cell receptor beta chains listed next were all sequenced from one sample in a study of blood T cell repertoires in COVID-19. Using immunoSEQ multiplex PCR, the repertoire was profiled, and TCRdb retains in-frame clones only, with some absent. This table holds 200,000 or so clones, roughly nine tenths found once. The sample was peripheral blood. These receptor sequences come from a woman aged 45-65 years with acute or convalescent COVID-19.

This clone was counted only a few times. The V gene is TRBV27, the J gene TRBJ2-3, with TRBD2 matching over 13 bases. CDR1 and CDR2 (germline): MNHEY, SMNVEV (reference sequence). This CDR3 contains 18 residues. Losses at the gene ends were 3 bases for V and 1 base for J; bases not matched to a gene: 7. CDR3 sequence reads: CASSFGHGLAGGTDTQYF. The CDR3, as DNA: TGTGCCAGCAGTTTTGGGCACGGACTAGCGGGAGGCACAGATACGCAGTATTTT.

V usage is TRBV6-5 and J usage is TRBJ1-6; TRBD1 matches 7 bases. The CDR3 length is 15 residues. The ends lost 7 bases at V and 2 bases at J; junction bases unmatched: 5. Germline V gene data show CDR1 as MNHEY and CDR2 as SVGAGI. The CDR3 is CASNQGVTYNSPLHF. Written as DNA, the CDR3 is TGTGCCAGCAACCAGGGGGTGACCTATAATTCACCCCTCCACTTT.

Only a few counts were recorded for this clone. The V call is TRBV6-5, the J call TRBJ2-7, with D possibly being TRBD1 (7 bases). This CDR3 region has 14 residues. The germline V and J ends were trimmed by 4 bases and 6 bases, with 16 bases remaining between them. Germline V CDR1 and CDR2: MNHEY, SVGAGI. The CDR3 DNA follows: TGTGCCAGCAGTTGGACAGGCGGGGCGCGCGAGCAGTACTTC. The encoded protein is CASSWTGGAREQYF.

The CDR3 region has the DNA TGCAGCGTTGCAGCAGGGGGCAATGAGCAGTTCTTC. It encodes CSVAAGGNEQFF. The chain uses TRBV29-1 and TRBJ2-1; TRBD1 aligns across 7 bases. Looked up from germline, CDR1 is SQVTM and CDR2 is ANQGSEA. V lost 4 bases and J lost 6; bases outside the gene matches: 3. The CDR3 spans 12 residues.

For the CDR3, the DNA is TGCGCCAGCAGTGATGTAGCGGGAGTTAAGTACGAGCAGTACTTC. Residues: CASSDVAGVKYEQYF. V is TRBV10-2 and J is TRBJ2-7, with 9 bases aligning to TRBD2. Germline assignment: CDR1 WSHSY and CDR2 SAAADI. This CDR3 is 15 amino acids long. The V gene end was trimmed by 3 bases and the J gene end by 4 bases; junction bases not matched to a gene: 7.

This clone has just one count. The V gene is TRBV19, the J gene TRBJ2-6; 9 nucleotides agree with TRBD1. Germline V CDR1 and CDR2: LNHDA, SQIVND (reference sequence). The CDR3 is made up of 16 amino acids. After removal of 8 bases from V and 4 bases from J, the junction contained 9 bases not matched to a gene. The CDR3 is CASGQGPVGGANVLTF. The DNA of the CDR3 is TGTGCCAGTGGACAGGGGCCCGTTGGAGGGGCCAACGTCCTGACTTTC.

The J gene is TRBJ1-3, the V gene TRBV10-3, with a tentative D call TRBD1 (6 bases). V was trimmed by 7 bases and J by 1 base, leaving 11 bases between them. The CDR3 extends over 14 amino acids. The germline gives CDR1 ENHRY, CDR2 SYGVKD. CDR3 region: CAITRTGSGNTIYF. Here the CDR3 DNA reads TGTGCCATCACCAGAACAGGGTCTGGAAACACCATATATTTT.

The chain couples TRBV5-1 to TRBJ2-1; possibly TRBD2 for D (6 bases). The CDR3 sequence is 15 residues long. Germline loops: CDR1 SGHRS, CDR2 YFSETQ. V lost 3 bases, J lost 5 bases, and 15 bases lay in between. The CDR3 sequence: CASSSDVGLNNEQFF. The CDR3 coding sequence is TGCGCCAGCAGCTCGGACGTGGGACTTAACAATGAGCAGTTCTTC.

This chain uses TRBV11-3 with TRBJ2-7; a possible D gene is TRBD2 (5 bases). Trimming took off 5 bases at V and 6 bases at J, with 14 bases between the two ends. CDR1 and CDR2 from the germline V gene are SGHNT and YENEEA. The CDR3 covers 13 residues. The CDR3 bases are TGTGCCAGCAGCCTCTCGGCTAGCACCGAGCAGTACTTC. Protein: CASSLSASTEQYF.

The chain joins TRBV3-1 (or the pseudogene TRBV3-2) to TRBJ2-3, with 8 bases fitting TRBD2. V was pared by 2 bases and J by 2 bases, with 6 bases of the junction left unmatched. The CDR3 has 16 residues. Looked up from germline, CDR1 is LGHDT and CDR2 is YNNKEL (reference sequence). The CDR3 DNA follows: TGTGCCAGCAGCCAAAATATAGCGGGACCCACAGATACGCAGTATTTT. Protein: CASSQNIAGPTDTQYF.

This clone was observed once. The J gene is TRBJ1-5, the V gene TRBV4-1; D is perhaps TRBD1 (6 bases). The germline V gene encodes CDR1 MGHRA and CDR2 YSYEKL. Trimming removed 6 bases at V and 1 base at J, with 13 bases between. This CDR3 spans 15 amino acids. The CDR3 nucleotides are TGCGCCAGCAGTCGAACAGGGAGCAGCAATCAGCCCCAGCATTTT. The encoded protein is CASSRTGSSNQPQHF.

This clone has only one observation. This sequence joins TRBV7-8 and TRBJ2-1; TRBD2 agrees at 9 bases. With V trimmed by 0 bases and J by 8 bases, 8 bases remained unmatched. The CDR3 extends over 16 amino acids. Germline CDR1 reads SGHVS; CDR2 reads FQNEAQ. The chain's CDR3 is CASSLAAASGTYEQFF. DNA for the CDR3: TGTGCCAGCAGCTTAGCGGCGGCTAGCGGGACCTATGAGCAGTTCTTC.

The table lists this clone with a count of one. The chain joins TRBV11-2 to TRBJ1-2; TRBD1 agrees at 7 bases. J lost 3 bases, V lost 4 bases, and 14 bases had no gene match. The CDR3 runs 17 residues. Germline loops: CDR1 SGHAT, CDR2 FQNNGV. The CDR3 sequence: CASSYLNRQGSYYGYTF. In nucleotides, the CDR3 is TGTGCCAGCAGCTATTTAAACCGACAGGGATCCTACTATGGCTACACCTTC.

This chain uses TRBV6-6 with TRBJ2-1; 16 positions match TRBD2. This CDR3 contains 20 residues. Germline values: CDR1 MNHNY, CDR2 SVGAGI (reference sequence). V shed 6 bases and J 4 bases; nucleotides not matched to a gene: 15. CDR3 amino acids: CASSDPPGLAGGNFYNEQFF. The CDR3, as DNA: TGTGCCAGCAGCGACCCCCCGGGACTAGCGGGGGGGAACTTTTACAATGAGCAGTTCTTC.

The rearrangement joins TRBV7-8 to TRBJ1-1; D is unresolved. The CDR3 is 14 residues long. Germline CDR1 reads SGHVS; CDR2 reads FQNEAQ. Trimming cost V 1 base and J 1 base, with 7 bases left between them. The CDR3 nucleotides are TGTGCCAGCAGCTTAGGGACTGAGAACACTGAAGCTTTCTTT. Its protein is CASSLGTENTEAFF.

This clone is a singleton in its sample. This chain uses TRBV6-2 or TRBV6-3 with TRBJ2-5; perhaps TRBD2 as D (6 bases). The CDR3 extends over 15 amino acids. Trimming removed 4 bases at V and 5 bases at J, with 17 bases between. The V gene's germline CDR1 is MNHEY and CDR2 SVGEGT. The CDR3 here is CASSSPGLYSETQYF. CDR3 in DNA: TGTGCCAGCAGTTCCCCGGGACTCTACTCGGAGACCCAGTACTTC.

The chain has TRBV19 and TRBJ1-2, with D possibly being TRBD1 (6 bases). CDR3 size: 12 residues. Germline values: CDR1 LNHDA, CDR2 SQIVND (reference sequence). V shed 4 bases and J shed 7 bases, with 10 bases lying between them. CDR3 nucleotides: TGTGCCAGTAGTACCGGGACAATTGGCTACACCTTC. Protein sequence: CASSTGTIGYTF. Supplemented by reference TRBV19 and TRBJ1-2, the full variable domain reads DGGITQSPKYLFRKEGQNVTLSCEQNLNHDAMYWYRQDPGQGLRLIYYSQIVNDFQKGDIAEGYSVSREKKESFPLTVTSAQKNPTAFYLCASSTGTIGYTFGSGTRLTVV.

The chain employs TRBV7-6 and TRBJ2-3; D not resolved. The V gene lost 4 bases and the J gene lost 1 base, with 3 bases spanning the gap. CDR1 is SGHVS and CDR2 is FNYEAQ in the germline V gene. This CDR3 is 12 amino acids long. The CDR3 nucleotides read TGTGCCAGCAGCTCTCGCACAGATACGCAGTATTTT. Translation gives CASSSRTDTQYF.

V gene TRBV7-2 combines with J gene TRBJ2-4; D is possibly TRBD2 (6 bases). V was shortened by 4 bases and J by 6 bases, with 13 bases between the two germline ends. Germline lookup yields CDR1 SGHTA and CDR2 FQGNSA. This CDR3 is built from 14 residues. CDR3: CASSSGLGGNIQYF. The DNA for the CDR3 is TGTGCCAGCAGCTCGGGCCTGGGGGGAAACATTCAGTACTTC.

This chain connects TRBV11-3 to TRBJ2-1; 9 bases agree with TRBD2. The CDR3 consists of 16 residues. Trimming cost V 2 bases and J 0 bases; bases outside gene matches: 2. Germline V gives CDR1 SGHNT, CDR2 YENEEA. Here the CDR3 DNA reads TGTGCCAGCAGCTTAAGTAGCGGGAGCTCCTACAATGAGCAGTTCTTC. Protein product: CASSLSSGSSYNEQFF.

This chain uses TRBV7-2 with TRBJ2-1, with a weak D call TRBD2 (6 bases). Germline CDR1 and CDR2: SGHTA and FQGNSA. The CDR3 totals 15 residues. Trimming removed 1 base from V and 0 bases from J, with 7 bases in between. The CDR3 sequence is CASSLDGGSYNEQFF. In DNA form, the CDR3 reads TGTGCCAGCAGCTTAGACGGGGGCTCCTACAATGAGCAGTTCTTC.